A selection of T cell receptor beta chains follows, all from one sample in a study of chemoradiotherapy in HPV16-positive cancers. The protocol was immunoSEQ multiplex PCR, while the TCRdb copy is restricted to in-frame clones and leaves out a portion. Among tens of thousands of clones listed, around nine tenths were seen once. The sample consisted of blood, taken from a patient who underwent chemoradiotherapy. The receptors shown here come from a human donor with HPV-associated anogenital cancer. Both conserved end residues are part of each CDR3. The order of the fields is V gene, clone size, J gene, D gene, CDR3 protein, CDR3 DNA. D genes are given only for firm matches. Clone size is given for some rows only: seen once, a few or many times, or a class if the clone is expanded.

v_call: TRBV13
clone_size: .
j_call: TRBJ1-5
d_call: .
cdr3_aa: CASSLAGGSNQPQHF
cdr3_nt: TGTGCCAGCAGCTTAGCTGGGGGGAGCAATCAGCCCCAGCATTTT

v_call: TRBV11-2
clone_size: .
j_call: TRBJ1-2
d_call: TRBD1
cdr3_aa: CASRQDRDPGYTF
cdr3_nt: TGTGCCAGCAGACAGGACAGGGACCCTGGCTACACCTTC

v_call: TRBV4-2
clone_size: .
j_call: TRBJ2-7
d_call: .
cdr3_aa: CASSQDLSRYEQYF
cdr3_nt: TGTGCCAGCAGCCAAGATTTATCCCGCTACGAGCAGTACTTC

v_call: TRBV28
clone_size: medium-sized
j_call: TRBJ1-2
d_call: .
cdr3_aa: CASSINWVRGYTF
cdr3_nt: TGTGCCAGCAGCATAAATTGGGTTCGGGGCTACACCTTC

v_call: TRBV13
clone_size: .
j_call: TRBJ2-7
d_call: TRBD2
cdr3_aa: CASSLGLAGDYEQYF
cdr3_nt: TGTGCCAGCAGCTTGGGACTAGCGGGGGATTACGAGCAGTACTTC

v_call: TRBV11-2
clone_size: .
j_call: TRBJ2-7
d_call: .
cdr3_aa: CASSPTGFVQQYF
cdr3_nt: TGTGCCAGCAGCCCAACAGGGTTCGTTCAGCAGTACTTC

v_call: TRBV28
clone_size: .
j_call: TRBJ1-4
d_call: .
cdr3_aa: CASSFSAATNEKLFF
cdr3_nt: TGTGCCAGCAGTTTTTCGGCCGCAACTAATGAAAAACTGTTTTTT

v_call: TRBV19
clone_size: .
j_call: TRBJ2-7
d_call: .
cdr3_aa: CASSSPEAYEQYF
cdr3_nt: TGTGCCAGTAGTTCCCCCGAGGCCTACGAGCAGTACTTC

v_call: TRBV19
clone_size: .
j_call: TRBJ2-1
d_call: .
cdr3_aa: CASSPQSVSYNEQFF
cdr3_nt: TGTGCCAGTAGTCCACAAAGCGTTTCCTACAATGAGCAGTTCTTC

v_call: TRBV18
clone_size: .
j_call: TRBJ1-1
d_call: TRBD1
cdr3_aa: CASSPQGVMPEAFF
cdr3_nt: TGTGCCAGCTCACCTCAGGGGGTAATGCCTGAAGCTTTCTTT

v_call: TRBV10-3
clone_size: .
j_call: TRBJ1-5
d_call: .
cdr3_aa: CAISESRGRQPQHF
cdr3_nt: TGTGCCATCAGTGAGTCGAGGGGTCGTCAGCCCCAGCATTTT

v_call: TRBV18
clone_size: few
j_call: TRBJ2-7
d_call: TRBD2
cdr3_aa: CASSGGGFREQYF
cdr3_nt: TGTGCCAGCTCCGGCGGGGGATTTCGGGAGCAGTACTTC

v_call: TRBV4-2
clone_size: .
j_call: TRBJ2-1
d_call: .
cdr3_aa: CASSQAHGGSRKQFF
cdr3_nt: TGTGCCAGCAGCCAAGCCCATGGGGGGTCTCGGAAGCAGTTCTTC

v_call: TRBV5-4
clone_size: few
j_call: TRBJ2-3
d_call: .
cdr3_aa: CASSFERGRSGVTDTQYF
cdr3_nt: TGTGCCAGCAGCTTCGAAAGGGGGCGAAGCGGGGTCACAGATACGCAGTATTTT

v_call: TRBV15
clone_size: .
j_call: TRBJ1-5
d_call: .
cdr3_aa: CATSRPLRPQHF
cdr3_nt: TGTGCCACCAGCAGACCGCTTCGGCCCCAGCATTTT

v_call: TRBV13
clone_size: .
j_call: TRBJ2-3
d_call: .
cdr3_aa: CASSSLGHTQYF
cdr3_nt: TGTGCCAGCAGCTCTCTAGGGCATACGCAGTATTTT

v_call: TRBV11-2
clone_size: once
j_call: TRBJ2-7
d_call: .
cdr3_aa: CASSLGLYSYEQYF
cdr3_nt: TGTGCCAGCAGCTTAGGCCTATACTCCTACGAGCAGTACTTC

v_call: TRBV7-9
clone_size: once
j_call: TRBJ2-5
d_call: .
cdr3_aa: CASSSTTRVIQETQYF
cdr3_nt: TGTGCCAGCAGCTCGACTACAAGGGTCATCCAAGAGACCCAGTACTTC

v_call: TRBV4-1
clone_size: .
j_call: TRBJ1-1
d_call: .
cdr3_aa: CASSQDPEVLEAFF
cdr3_nt: TGCGCCAGCAGCCAAGATCCCGAGGTTTTAGAAGCTTTCTTT

v_call: TRBV28
clone_size: .
j_call: TRBJ2-3
d_call: .
cdr3_aa: CASSWGLDTQYF
cdr3_nt: TGTGCCAGCAGTTGGGGACTCGATACGCAGTATTTT

v_call: TRBV19
clone_size: .
j_call: TRBJ1-1
d_call: TRBD1
cdr3_aa: CASSPRTGKGGTEAFF
cdr3_nt: TGTGCCAGTAGTCCCCGGACAGGGAAAGGCGGAACTGAAGCTTTCTTT

v_call: TRBV2
clone_size: .
j_call: TRBJ2-5
d_call: .
cdr3_aa: CASSEIVQETQYF
cdr3_nt: TGTGCCAGCAGTGAAATAGTTCAAGAGACCCAGTACTTC